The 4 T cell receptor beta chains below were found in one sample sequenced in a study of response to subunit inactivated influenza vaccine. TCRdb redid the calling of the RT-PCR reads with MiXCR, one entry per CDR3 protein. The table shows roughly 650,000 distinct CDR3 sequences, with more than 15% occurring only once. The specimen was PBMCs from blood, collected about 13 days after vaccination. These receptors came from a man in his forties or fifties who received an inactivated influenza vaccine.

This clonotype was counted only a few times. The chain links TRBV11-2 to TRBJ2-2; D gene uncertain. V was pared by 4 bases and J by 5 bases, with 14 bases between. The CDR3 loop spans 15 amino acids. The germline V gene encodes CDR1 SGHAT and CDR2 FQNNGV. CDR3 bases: TGTGCCAGCAGCTCTGTAGGCCTGGGGACCGGGGAGCTGTTTTTT. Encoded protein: CASSSVGLGTGELFF.

As DNA, the CDR3 is TGTGCCATCAGTGACGTCCCGGGAGCGCATAGCAATCAGCCCCAGCATTTT. Residues: CAISDVPGAHSNQPQHF. V is TRBV10-3 and J is TRBJ1-5; D unclear. V was cut by 3 bases and J by 0 bases, with 15 bases left in between. CDR1 is ENHRY and CDR2 is SYGVKD in the germline V gene. This CDR3 region has 17 residues.

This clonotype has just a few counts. The CDR3 nucleotides read TGCGCCAGCAGCCAGGGCCGGGACCCCCTGTACGAGCAGTACTTC. Its protein is CASSQGRDPLYEQYF. The rearrangement links TRBV4-3 to TRBJ2-7; perhaps D is TRBD1 or TRBD2 (5 bases each). Trimming took 3 bases from V and 4 from J, leaving 16 bases between them. The CDR3 runs to 15 residues. Germline loops: CDR1 LGHNA, CDR2 YSLEER.

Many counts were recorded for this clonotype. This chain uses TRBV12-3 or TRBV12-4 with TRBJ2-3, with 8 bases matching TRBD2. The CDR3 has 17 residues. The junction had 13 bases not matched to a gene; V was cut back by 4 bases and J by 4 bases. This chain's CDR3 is CASSSLVSSGFPDTQYF. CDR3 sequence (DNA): TGTGCCAGCAGTTCGCTGGTCTCTAGCGGGTTCCCAGATACGCAGTATTTT.